This is a list of T cell receptor beta chains from one sample in a study of cytotoxic CD8 clonotypes in ibrutinib-treated CLL. Libraries were prepared by immunoSEQ multiplex PCR; TCRdb keeps only in-frame clonotypes and omits some of them. The table has roughly 250,000 clones, around 70% seen once. The input for sequencing was PBMCs, taken after 24 months of ibrutinib treatment. These receptors were collected from a human donor with chronic lymphocytic leukemia. Both conserved end residues are trimmed from each CDR3. Size is omitted from some rows. Given values are once, few, many or a class for expanded clones.

>TRBJ2-5|.|TRBV27
ASSFTGTVKETQY
>TRBJ2-1|.|TRBV15
ATSVNSYNEQF
>TRBJ2-7|.|TRBV5-1
ASSYGDRYEQY
>TRBJ2-7|.|TRBV11-1
ASSRQGNEQY
>TRBJ2-1|once|TRBV9
ASSVLPGRRGDNYNEQF
>TRBJ2-1|.|TRBV30
AWSVHSMGNEQF
>TRBJ2-3|.|TRBV29-1
SVEARDYTQY
>TRBJ2-1|.|TRBV27
ASSRPRLAGDNEQF
>TRBJ2-5|once|TRBV5-4
ASSLGTGSETQY
>TRBJ2-5|.|TRBV7-9
ASSFYQGETQY
>TRBJ2-5|.|TRBV5-1
ASSWTSGGQETQY
>TRBJ2-1|.|TRBV7-9
ASSLAQDSSSYNEQF